This T cell receptor (beta chain) is from a study of shared clonotypes between healthy human individuals. Whole-study findings and limits: It was anticipated that sequencing depth would influence how many clonotypes donors shared. Genetic and exposure-history diversity was limited by the few donors.

With regard to this clone: No antigen is known for it.

Every donor was a Caucasian adult from Nashville, Tennessee. Germline V lookup: CDR1 KGHSH, CDR2 LQKENI. The CDR3 has 15 amino acids. V gave up 1 base and J gave up 0 bases, with 7 bases separating them. 300 ng DNA, 25,000 to 35,000 T cell genomes, went into unsorted PBMC replicate PCRs. Only in-frame clones appear in the TCRdb table, and some are missing; sequencing was by immunoSEQ multiplex PCR. Among about 470,000 clones listed, 70% to 80% were seen once. This receptor was obtained from a woman aged 40 to 50 in good health. Some clones in this sample may be carry-over from other donors' samples. This sequence joins TRBV18 and TRBJ1-5; TRBD1 might be the D (5 bases). The specimen sequenced was PBMCs. This CDR3 is CASSPQGNSNQPQHF. Here the CDR3 DNA reads TGTGCCAGCTCACCACAGGGGAATAGCAATCAGCCCCAGCATTTT.